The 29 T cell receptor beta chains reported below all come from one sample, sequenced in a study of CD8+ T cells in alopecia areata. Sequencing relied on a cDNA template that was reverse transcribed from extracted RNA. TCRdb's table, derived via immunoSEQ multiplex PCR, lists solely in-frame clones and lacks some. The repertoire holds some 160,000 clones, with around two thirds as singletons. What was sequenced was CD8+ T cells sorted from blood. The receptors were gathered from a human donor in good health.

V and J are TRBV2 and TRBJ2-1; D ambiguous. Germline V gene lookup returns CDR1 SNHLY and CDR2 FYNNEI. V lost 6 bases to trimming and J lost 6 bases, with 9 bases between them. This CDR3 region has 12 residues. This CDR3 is CASSLGSNEQFF. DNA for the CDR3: TGTGCCAGCAGCTTAGGCAGCAATGAGCAGTTCTTC.

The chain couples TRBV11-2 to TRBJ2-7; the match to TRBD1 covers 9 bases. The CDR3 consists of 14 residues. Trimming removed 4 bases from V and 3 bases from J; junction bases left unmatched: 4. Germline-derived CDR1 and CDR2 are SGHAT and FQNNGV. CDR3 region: CASSSTGGVYEQYF. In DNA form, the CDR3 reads TGTGCCAGCAGCTCGACAGGGGGGGTCTACGAGCAGTACTTC. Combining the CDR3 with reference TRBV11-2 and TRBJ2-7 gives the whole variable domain EAGVAQSPRYKIIEKRQSVAFWCNPISGHATLYWYQQILGQGPKLLIQFQNNGVVDDSQLPKDRFSAERLKGVDSTLKIQPAKLEDSAVYLCASSSTGGVYEQYFGPGTRLTVT.

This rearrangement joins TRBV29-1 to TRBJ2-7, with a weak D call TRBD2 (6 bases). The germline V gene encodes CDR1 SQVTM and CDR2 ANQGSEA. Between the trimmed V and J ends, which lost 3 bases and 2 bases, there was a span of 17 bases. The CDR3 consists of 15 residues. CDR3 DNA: TGCAGCGTTGATCGGGCGGAGGGCCGCACCTACGAGCAGTACTTC. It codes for CSVDRAEGRTYEQYF.

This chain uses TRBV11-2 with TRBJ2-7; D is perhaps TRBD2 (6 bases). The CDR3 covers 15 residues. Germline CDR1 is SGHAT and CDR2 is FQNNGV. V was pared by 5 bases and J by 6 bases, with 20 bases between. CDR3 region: CASSGGAPLSGEQYF. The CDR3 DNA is TGTGCCAGCAGCGGAGGGGCCCCCTTGTCCGGCGAGCAGTACTTC.

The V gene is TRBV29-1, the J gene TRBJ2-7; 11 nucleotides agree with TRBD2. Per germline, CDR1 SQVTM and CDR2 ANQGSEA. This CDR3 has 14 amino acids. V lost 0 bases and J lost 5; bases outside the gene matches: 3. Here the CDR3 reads CSVEDGSGRDEQYF. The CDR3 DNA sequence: TGCAGCGTTGAAGATGGTAGCGGGAGGGACGAGCAGTACTTC.

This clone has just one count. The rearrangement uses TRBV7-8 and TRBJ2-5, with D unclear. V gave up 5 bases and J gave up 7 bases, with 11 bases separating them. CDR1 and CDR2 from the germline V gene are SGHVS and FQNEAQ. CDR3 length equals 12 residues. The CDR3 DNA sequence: TGTGCCAGCAGCCCGGGCCCCTCGACCCAGTACTTC. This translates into CASSPGPSTQYF.

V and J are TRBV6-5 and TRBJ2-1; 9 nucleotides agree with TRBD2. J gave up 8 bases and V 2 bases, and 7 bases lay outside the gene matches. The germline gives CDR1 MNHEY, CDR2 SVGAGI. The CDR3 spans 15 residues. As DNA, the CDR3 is TGTGCCAGCAGTTACGGCCTAGCGGGACGCTATGAGCAGTTCTTC. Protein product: CASSYGLAGRYEQFF.

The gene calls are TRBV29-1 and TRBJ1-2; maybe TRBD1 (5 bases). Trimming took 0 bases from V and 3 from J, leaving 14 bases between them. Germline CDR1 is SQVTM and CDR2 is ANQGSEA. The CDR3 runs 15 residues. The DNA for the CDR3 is TGCAGCGTTGAAGATGAGCCTGGGACCGACTATGGCTACACCTTC. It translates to CSVEDEPGTDYGYTF.

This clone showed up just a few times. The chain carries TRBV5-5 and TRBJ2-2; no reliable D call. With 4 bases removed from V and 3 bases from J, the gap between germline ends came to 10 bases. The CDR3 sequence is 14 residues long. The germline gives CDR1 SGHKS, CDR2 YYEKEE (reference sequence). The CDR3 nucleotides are TGTGCCAGCAGCCCGGACCTTTACACCGGGGAGCTGTTTTTT. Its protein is CASSPDLYTGELFF.

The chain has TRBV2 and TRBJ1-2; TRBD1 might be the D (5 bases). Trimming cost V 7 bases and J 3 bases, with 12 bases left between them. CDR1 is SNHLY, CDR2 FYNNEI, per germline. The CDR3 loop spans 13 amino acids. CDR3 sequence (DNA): TGTGCCAGCACTATAGGGGCAGACTATGGCTACACCTTC. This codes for CASTIGADYGYTF.

Here the CDR3 DNA reads TGCAGCGTACGGACATGGGGGCTAGATGGGGCCTACGAGCAGTACTTC. It specifies CSVRTWGLDGAYEQYF. The chain links TRBV29-1 to TRBJ2-7; D perhaps matches TRBD1 (6 bases). This CDR3 comprises 16 residues. The germline V and J ends were trimmed by 6 bases and 2 bases, with 23 bases remaining between them. Germline assignment: CDR1 SQVTM and CDR2 ANQGSEA.

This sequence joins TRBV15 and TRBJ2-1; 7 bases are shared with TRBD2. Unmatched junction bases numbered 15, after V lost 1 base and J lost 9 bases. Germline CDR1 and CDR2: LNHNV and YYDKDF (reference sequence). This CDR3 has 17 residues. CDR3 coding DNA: TGTGCCACCAGCAGAGTGCTAGCGGAGGACCTACAACTTGAGCAGTTCTTC. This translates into CATSRVLAEDLQLEQFF.

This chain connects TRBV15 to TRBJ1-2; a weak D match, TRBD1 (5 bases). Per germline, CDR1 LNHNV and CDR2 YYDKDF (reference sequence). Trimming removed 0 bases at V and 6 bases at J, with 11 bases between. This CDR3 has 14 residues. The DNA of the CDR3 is TGTGCCACCAGCAGAGATAGGGGTCCAGATGGCTACACCTTC. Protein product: CATSRDRGPDGYTF.

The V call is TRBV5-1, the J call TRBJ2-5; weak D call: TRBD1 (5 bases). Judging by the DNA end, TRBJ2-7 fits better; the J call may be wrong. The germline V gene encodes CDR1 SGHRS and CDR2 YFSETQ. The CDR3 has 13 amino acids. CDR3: CASSPSRGYEQYF. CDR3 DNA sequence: TGCGCCAGCAGCCCGAGTAGGGGCTACGAGCAGTACTTC.

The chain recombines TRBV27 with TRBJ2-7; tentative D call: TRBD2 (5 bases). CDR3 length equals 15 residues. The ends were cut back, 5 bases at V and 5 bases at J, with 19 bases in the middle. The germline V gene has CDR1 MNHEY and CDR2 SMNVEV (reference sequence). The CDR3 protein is CASSPTIATYDEQYF. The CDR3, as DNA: TGTGCCAGCAGTCCCACAATAGCGACTTACGACGAGCAGTACTTC.

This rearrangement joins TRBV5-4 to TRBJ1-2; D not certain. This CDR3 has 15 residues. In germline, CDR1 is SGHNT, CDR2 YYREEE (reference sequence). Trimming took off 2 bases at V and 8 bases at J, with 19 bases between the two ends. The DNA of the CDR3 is TGTGCCAGCAGCTTAGGGCCCGGATGGACGAAAGGCTACACCTTC. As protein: CASSLGPGWTKGYTF.

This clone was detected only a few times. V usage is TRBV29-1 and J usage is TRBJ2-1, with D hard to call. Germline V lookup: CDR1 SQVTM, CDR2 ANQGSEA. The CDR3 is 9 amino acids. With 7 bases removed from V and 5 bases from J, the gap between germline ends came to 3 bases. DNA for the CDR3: TGCAGCGCCGACAATGAGCAGTTCTTC. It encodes CSADNEQFF.

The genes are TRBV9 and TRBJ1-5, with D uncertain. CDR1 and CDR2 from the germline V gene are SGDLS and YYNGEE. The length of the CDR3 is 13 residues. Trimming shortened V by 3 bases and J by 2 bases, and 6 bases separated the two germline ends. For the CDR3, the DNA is TGTGCCAGCAGCGGCGATGGCAATCAGCCCCAGCATTTT. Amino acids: CASSGDGNQPQHF.

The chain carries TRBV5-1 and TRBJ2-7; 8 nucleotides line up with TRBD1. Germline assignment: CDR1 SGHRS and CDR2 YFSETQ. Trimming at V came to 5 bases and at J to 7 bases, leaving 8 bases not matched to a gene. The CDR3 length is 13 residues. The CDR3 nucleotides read TGCGCCAGCAGAACCCGGACAGGGACAGAGCAGTACTTC. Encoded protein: CASRTRTGTEQYF. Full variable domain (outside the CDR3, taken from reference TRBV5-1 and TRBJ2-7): KAGVTQTPRYLIKTRGQQVTLSCSPISGHRSVSWYQQTPGQGLQFLFEYFSETQRNKGNFPGRFSGRQFSNSRSEMNVSTLELGDSALYLCASRTRTGTEQYFGPGTRLTVT.

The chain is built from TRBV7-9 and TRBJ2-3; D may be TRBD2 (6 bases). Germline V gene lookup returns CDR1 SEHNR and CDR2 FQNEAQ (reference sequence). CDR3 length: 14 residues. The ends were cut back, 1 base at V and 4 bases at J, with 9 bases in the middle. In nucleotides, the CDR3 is TGTGCCAGCAGCTTAGTGGGGGGAGCAGATACGCAGTATTTT. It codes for CASSLVGGADTQYF.

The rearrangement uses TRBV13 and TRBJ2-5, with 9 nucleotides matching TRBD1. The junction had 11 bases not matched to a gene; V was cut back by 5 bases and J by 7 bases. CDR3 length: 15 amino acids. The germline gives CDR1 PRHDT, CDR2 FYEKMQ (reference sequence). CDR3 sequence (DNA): TGTGCCAGCAGCACCCGACAGGGGGTTGGTACGACCCAGTACTTC. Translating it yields CASSTRQGVGTTQYF.

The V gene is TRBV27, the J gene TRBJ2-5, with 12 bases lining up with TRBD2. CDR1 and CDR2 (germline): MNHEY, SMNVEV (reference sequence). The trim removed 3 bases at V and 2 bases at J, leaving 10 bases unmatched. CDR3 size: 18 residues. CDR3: CASSFGPPLAGGQETQYF. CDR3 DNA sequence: TGTGCCAGCAGTTTTGGTCCTCCACTAGCGGGAGGACAAGAGACCCAGTACTTC.

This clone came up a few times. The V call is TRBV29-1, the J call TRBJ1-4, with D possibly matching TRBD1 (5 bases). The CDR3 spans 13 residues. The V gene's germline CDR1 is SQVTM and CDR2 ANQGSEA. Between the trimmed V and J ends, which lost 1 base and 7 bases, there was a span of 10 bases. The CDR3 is CSVEGEGIEKLFF. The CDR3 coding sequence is TGCAGCGTTGAAGGGGAGGGGATTGAAAAACTGTTTTTT.

CDR3 DNA sequence: TGTGCCAGCAGCCTCCAACAGTCTAGCACAGATACGCAGTATTTT. Translating it yields CASSLQQSSTDTQYF. The rearrangement uses TRBV27 and TRBJ2-3, with D unresolved. The germline V gene has CDR1 MNHEY and CDR2 SMNVEV (reference sequence). The CDR3 sequence is 15 residues long. The V gene lost 6 bases and the J gene lost 0 bases, with 13 bases spanning the gap.

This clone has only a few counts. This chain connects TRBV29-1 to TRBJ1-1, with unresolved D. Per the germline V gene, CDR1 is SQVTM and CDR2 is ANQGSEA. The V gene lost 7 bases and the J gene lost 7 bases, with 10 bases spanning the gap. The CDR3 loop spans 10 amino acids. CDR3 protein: CSAWRNEAFF. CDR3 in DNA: TGCAGCGCCTGGCGGAATGAAGCTTTCTTT.

CDR3 sequence reads: CAISEDRQGWEPQHF. The DNA for the CDR3 is TGTGCCATCAGTGAAGACCGACAGGGCTGGGAGCCCCAGCATTTT. The rearrangement uses TRBV10-3 and TRBJ1-5; 7 positions match TRBD1. The CDR3 runs 15 residues. Germline lookup yields CDR1 ENHRY and CDR2 SYGVKD. V shed 3 bases and J 8 bases; nucleotides not matched to a gene: 10.

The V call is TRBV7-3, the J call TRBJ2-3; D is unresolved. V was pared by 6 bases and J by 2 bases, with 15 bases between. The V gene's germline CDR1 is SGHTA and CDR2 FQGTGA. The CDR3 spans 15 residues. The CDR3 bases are TGTGCCAGCAGTAATTCGGTAGGGATCACAGATACGCAGTATTTT. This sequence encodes CASSNSVGITDTQYF.

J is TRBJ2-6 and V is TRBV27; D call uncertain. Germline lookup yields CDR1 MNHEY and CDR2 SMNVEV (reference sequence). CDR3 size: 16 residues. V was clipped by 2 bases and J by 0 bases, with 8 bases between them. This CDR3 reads CASSLIPSSGANVLTF. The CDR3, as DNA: TGTGCCAGCAGTTTAATTCCGAGCTCTGGGGCCAACGTCCTGACTTTC.

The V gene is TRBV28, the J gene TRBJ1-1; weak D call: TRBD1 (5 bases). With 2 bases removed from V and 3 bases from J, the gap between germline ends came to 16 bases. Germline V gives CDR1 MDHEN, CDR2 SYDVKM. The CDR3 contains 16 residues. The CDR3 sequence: CASSLREILGDTEAFF. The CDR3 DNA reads TGTGCCAGCAGTTTAAGGGAGATATTGGGGGACACTGAAGCTTTCTTT.